A selection of T cell receptor beta chains follows, all from one sample in a study of blood T cell repertoires in COVID-19. Clones were sequenced by immunoSEQ multiplex PCR, and TCRdb holds only the in-frame ones, with some missing. The sample records a few hundred thousand clones, around 82% being singletons. Sequences were obtained from peripheral blood. These receptors were collected from a woman under 30 with acute or convalescent COVID-19. Both conserved end residues are part of each CDR3. D genes are given only for firm matches. Clone size, where shown, is once, few, many, or a class for clones that have expanded.

j_gene | abundance | d_gene | v_gene | CDR3aa | CDR3nt
TRBJ1-5 | once | - | TRBV9 | CASSPRGDQNQPQHF | TGTGCCAGCAGCCCACGAGGTGATCAGAATCAGCCCCAGCATTTT
TRBJ2-5 | - | TRBD1 | TRBV15 | CATRDREQETQYF | TGTGCCACCAGAGACAGGGAACAAGAGACCCAGTACTTC
TRBJ2-3 | - | TRBD1 | TRBV6-5 | CASSRDRGRTDTQYF | TGTGCCAGCAGCCGGGACAGGGGGCGCACAGATACGCAGTATTTT
TRBJ2-5 | few | - | TRBV18 | CASSPSVTQETQYF | TGTGCCAGCTCACCCTCGGTCACCCAAGAGACCCAGTACTTC
TRBJ2-6 | - | - | TRBV19 | CASSIETSSSGANVLTF | TGTGCCAGTAGTATCGAGACATCCAGCTCTGGGGCCAACGTCCTGACTTTC
TRBJ1-4 | - | - | TRBV6-5 | CASSYGGADEKLFF | TGTGCCAGCAGTTACGGGGGGGCTGATGAAAAACTGTTTTTT
TRBJ2-7 | - | - | TRBV6-5 | CASSYVGGQIYEQYF | TGTGCCAGCAGTTACGTGGGGGGACAGATCTACGAGCAGTACTTC
TRBJ2-5 | - | TRBD2 | TRBV5-1 | CASSRQIAGGGFGRETQYF | TGCGCCAGCAGCCGCCAGATAGCGGGAGGAGGGTTCGGTAGAGAGACCCAGTACTTC
TRBJ1-1 | - | - | TRBV7-9 | CASSLGGGMTEAFF | TGTGCCAGCAGCTTAGGTGGAGGGATGACTGAAGCTTTCTTT
TRBJ2-7 | - | - | TRBV12-3/TRBV12-4 | CASSPMEGYEQYF | TGTGCCAGCAGTCCGATGGAGGGCTACGAGCAGTACTTC
TRBJ2-2 | once | - | TRBV27 | CASSLLGGELFF | TGTGCCAGCAGTTTGCTCGGGGGGGAGCTGTTTTTT
TRBJ2-1 | - | TRBD2 | TRBV28 | CASSFLLAGIRSSYNEQFF | TGTGCCAGCAGTTTCTTACTAGCGGGAATCAGGAGCTCCTACAATGAGCAGTTCTTC
TRBJ1-1 | once | TRBD1 | TRBV28 | CASSPAVGTAGPAFF | TGTGCCAGCAGCCCGGCGGTTGGGACAGCCGGTCCAGCTTTCTTT
TRBJ2-7 | - | - | TRBV7-2 | CASSLMSYDYEQYF | TGTGCCAGCAGCTTAATGAGTTACGACTACGAGCAGTACTTC
TRBJ2-1 | - | TRBD2 | TRBV12-5 | CASGLVLFEGLAGGGEQFF | TGTGCTAGTGGTTTGGTACTTTTTGAGGGACTAGCGGGAGGCGGTGAGCAGTTCTTC
TRBJ2-3 | - | TRBD2 | TRBV6-2/TRBV6-3 | CASSKARGLAGVPTDTQYF | TGTGCCAGCAGTAAAGCGAGGGGACTAGCGGGAGTCCCCACAGATACGCAGTATTTT
TRBJ2-3 | once | TRBD2 | TRBV7-9 | CASSNLGSGRGTDTQYF | TGTGCCAGCAGCAACCTTGGTAGCGGGAGAGGCACAGATACGCAGTATTTT
TRBJ2-3 | - | - | TRBV6-5 | CASSSGGEDTDTQYF | TGTGCCAGCAGTTCAGGCGGGGAGGACACAGATACGCAGTATTTT
TRBJ2-2 | - | - | TRBV19 | CASIGHRLTGELFF | TGTGCCAGTATTGGCCACAGGCTGACCGGGGAGCTGTTTTTT
TRBJ2-5 | - | - | TRBV12-3/TRBV12-4 | CASSLAVGETQYF | TGTGCCAGCAGTTTAGCAGTCGGAGAGACCCAGTACTTC
TRBJ1-1 | - | - | TRBV29-1 | CSAWGLGGETEAFF | TGCAGCGCCTGGGGTTTGGGCGGGGAAACTGAAGCTTTCTTT
TRBJ2-7 | - | TRBD1 | TRBV28 | CASKDRGHRSYEQYF | TGTGCCAGCAAAGACAGGGGGCATAGGTCCTACGAGCAGTACTTC
TRBJ2-7 | - | TRBD1 | TRBV7-2 | CASSKNRGLEQYF | TGTGCCAGCAGCAAGAACAGGGGGCTTGAGCAGTACTTC
TRBJ2-5 | - | TRBD2 | TRBV7-2 | CASSYQAGDQETQYF | TGTGCCAGCAGTTACCAAGCGGGAGACCAAGAGACCCAGTACTTC
TRBJ1-6 | few | TRBD1 | TRBV6-6 | CASSPPRTGSLNSPLHF | TGTGCCAGCAGTCCCCCCCGGACAGGGTCACTGAATTCACCCCTCCACTTT
TRBJ1-1 | - | - | TRBV21-1 | CASRTHSGGDTEAFF | TGTGCCAGCAGAACTCATTCGGGGGGGGACACTGAAGCTTTCTTT
TRBJ2-1 | - | TRBD2 | TRBV19 | CASSTERLAWGMGNEQFF | TGTGCCAGTAGTACCGAAAGACTAGCTTGGGGGATGGGCAATGAGCAGTTCTTC
TRBJ2-1 | - | TRBD2 | TRBV7-3 | CASSSGGTSGRTNEQFF | TGTGCCAGCAGCTCCGGCGGGACTAGCGGGAGGACCAATGAGCAGTTCTTC
TRBJ2-4 | few | TRBD1 | TRBV3-1/TRBV3-2 | CASSQTGTVNIQYF | TGTGCCAGCAGCCAAACCGGGACAGTAAACATTCAGTACTTC
TRBJ2-7 | - | TRBD1 | TRBV3-1/TRBV3-2 | CASSQIDRGTGADYEQYF | TGTGCCAGCAGTCAAATAGATCGTGGGACAGGGGCTGATTACGAGCAGTACTTC
TRBJ2-2 | - | TRBD1 | TRBV6-2/TRBV6-3 | CASSHNRGTAGELFF | TGTGCCAGCAGTCACAACAGGGGGACGGCCGGGGAGCTGTTTTTT
TRBJ1-4 | - | - | TRBV6-6 | CASRSGGTNEKLFF | TGTGCCAGCAGAAGCGGGGGGACTAATGAAAAACTGTTTTTT
TRBJ2-5 | - | - | TRBV27 | CASSPRASAVQETQYF | TGTGCCAGCAGCCCCCGAGCTAGTGCAGTCCAAGAGACCCAGTACTTC
TRBJ2-6 | - | - | TRBV7-9 | CASSLGLTEANVLTF | TGTGCCAGCAGCTTAGGTCTGACTGAGGCCAACGTCCTGACTTTC
TRBJ2-5 | - | - | TRBV7-9 | CASSIVGSWQETQYF | TGTGCCAGCAGCATAGTGGGGAGCTGGCAAGAGACCCAGTACTTC
TRBJ2-7 | - | TRBD2 | TRBV5-1 | CASSLTSGGSEQYF | TGCGCCAGCAGCTTGACTAGCGGAGGGAGCGAGCAGTACTTC
TRBJ1-1 | - | TRBD1 | TRBV27 | CASGDRVPAEAFF | TGTGCCAGCGGGGACAGGGTTCCCGCTGAAGCTTTCTTT
TRBJ1-5 | - | - | TRBV11-2 | CASSRREGQPQHF | TGTGCCAGCAGCCGCAGGGAGGGTCAGCCCCAGCATTTT
TRBJ1-5 | few | - | TRBV4-2 | CASSQSLGENQPQHF | TGTGCCAGCAGCCAAAGTCTTGGGGAGAATCAGCCCCAGCATTTT
TRBJ1-2 | - | - | TRBV12-3/TRBV12-4 | CASSGRGYGYTF | TGTGCCAGCAGCGGTAGGGGCTATGGCTACACCTTC
TRBJ1-6 | - | TRBD1 | TRBV6-2/TRBV6-3 | CASSYVRDSDYNSPLHF | TGTGCCAGCAGTTACGTCCGGGACAGCGATTATAATTCACCCCTCCACTTT
TRBJ2-1 | - | TRBD2 | TRBV4-1 | CASSQGEGLAGTYNEQFF | TGCGCCAGCAGCCAAGGGGAGGGACTAGCGGGGACCTACAATGAGCAGTTCTTC
TRBJ2-7 | many | TRBD2 | TRBV29-1 | CSVEGGTSGNYEQYF | TGCAGCGTTGAAGGAGGGACTAGCGGGAATTACGAGCAGTACTTC
TRBJ1-2 | - | TRBD1 | TRBV10-2 | CASTQGGRFKNYGYTF | TGCGCCAGCACCCAGGGGGGCAGGTTTAAGAACTATGGCTACACCTTC
TRBJ2-7 | - | - | TRBV6-1 | CASSELYPPQDKRKGSYEQYF | TGTGCCAGCAGTGAATTGTACCCCCCCCAGGACAAAAGAAAGGGGTCCTACGAGCAGTACTTC
TRBJ1-1 | - | TRBD1 | TRBV18 | CASSPAGTGVLNTEAFF | TGTGCCAGCTCACCGGCCGGGACAGGGGTCCTGAACACTGAAGCTTTCTTT